The 2 T cell receptor beta chains presented below share a single source sample, sequenced in a study of cytotoxic CD8 clonotypes in ibrutinib-treated CLL (dated by TCRdb to the early 2020s). Explained via the paper, the time point label denotes: progressive disease on ibrutinib. The method was the immunoSEQ multiplex PCR assay. TCRdb stores this immuneACCESS table with in-frame sequences only. Part of the clones is absent; in the studies checked, under half of the shortfall reflects unresolved V genes, and no reason is known for the rest. The sample contains about 40,000 clones, 70% of them found a single time. The ten most abundant clones make up roughly 9.1% of the sample. Sequencing used PBMCs, obtained at disease progression, from a patient treated with ibrutinib. These TCRs come from a human donor with chronic lymphocytic leukemia.

In its sample, this clone was seen a few times. The chain combines TRBV4-2 with TRBJ2-7; no firm D call. The V gene's germline CDR1 is LGHNA and CDR2 YNFKEQ. V lost 0 bases and J 4 bases, leaving 7 bases between the germline ends. The CDR3 is 13 amino acids. As DNA, the CDR3 is TGTGCCAGCAGCCAAGATCAAACTTACGAGCAGTACTTC. Translation gives CASSQDQTYEQYF.

CDR3 nucleotide sequence: TGTGCCAGCAGCCCTTCAGGGGGGGAGACCCAGTACTTC. This gives the protein CASSPSGGETQYF. The rearrangement joins TRBV7-9 to TRBJ2-5; D may be TRBD1 (7 bases). Germline-derived CDR1 and CDR2 are SEHNR and FQNEAQ (reference sequence). CDR3 length equals 13 residues. V shed 5 bases and J shed 5 bases, with 12 bases lying between them.